Listed below are T cell receptor beta chains from one sample, sequenced in a study of blood T cell repertoires in COVID-19. TCRdb keeps only in-frame clones here, not all; method: immunoSEQ multiplex PCR. The sample lists around 150,000 clones, approximately 90% occurring once. Sequenced sample: peripheral blood. All receptors come from a man aged 25-45 years with COVID-19, enrolled during active disease. Each CDR3 is given with its conserved first and last residue. The D gene is left open where the match is weak. Rows give clone size only sometimes, using once, few, many, or a class for an expanded clone.

>TRBV27|-|TRBJ2-7|TRBD1
TGTGCCAGCAGCCGGGGACAGGGGGCGGGAGAGCAGTACTTC
CASSRGQGAGEQYF
>TRBV27|-|TRBJ2-2|TRBD2
TGTGCCAGCAGTTTTTTAGCGGGGGGGCTTGGCGGGGAGCTGTTTTTT
CASSFLAGGLGGELFF
>TRBV23-1|-|TRBJ1-2|-
TGCGCCAGCAGTCAAGAGAAAGGCTACACCTTC
CASSQEKGYTF
>TRBV10-1|-|TRBJ2-7|-
TGCGCCAGCACAACCCCAGACAGCACCTACGAGCAGTACTTC
CASTTPDSTYEQYF
>TRBV27|-|TRBJ1-3|-
TGTGCCAGCAGTTCCTTCTTTCCCGGGGTTACTGGAAACACCATATATTTT
CASSSFFPGVTGNTIYF
>TRBV27|once|TRBJ2-5|TRBD1
TGTGCCAGCAGTTTGGGGACAGGGAAAGAGACCCAGTACTTC
CASSLGTGKETQYF
>TRBV5-4|-|TRBJ2-7|-
TGTGCCAGCAGCTCCCAGGGCGAGCAGTACTTC
CASSSQGEQYF
>TRBV5-6|-|TRBJ2-5|-
TGTGCCAGCAGCTTGACGAGGGGGGGGACCCAGTACTTC
CASSLTRGGTQYF
>TRBV11-1|-|TRBJ2-1|-
TGTGCCAGCAGTCACCGACGAGGCGGAACCTACAATGAGCAGTTCTTC
CASSHRRGGTYNEQFF
>TRBV2|few|TRBJ2-5|TRBD2
TGTGCCAGCATCGGGAGGGGACAAGAGACCCAGTACTTC
CASIGRGQETQYF